This T cell receptor (beta chain) was sequenced in a study of cytomegalovirus exposure and HLA in healthy donors. Trimming removed 5 bases from V and 0 bases from J, with 22 bases in between. CDR3 length equals 18 residues. Germline loops: CDR1 SGHVS, CDR2 FNYEAQ. This clone was observed a handful of times. Primers: 60 Vbeta forward and 13 Jbeta reverse. TCRdb's copy holds only in-frame clones and misses some; the assay was immunoSEQ multiplex PCR. The table lists around 110,000 clones, 70% to 80% of them singletons. Sample: PBMCs. The TCR sequence derives from a boy aged 10-17 years in good health and CMV-seronegative. V gene TRBV7-6 combines with J gene TRBJ2-5, with TRBD2 as a possible D gene (5 bases). The CDR3 DNA sequence: TGTGCCAGCAGCCCTTTGCCGCCGACTAACGAGTACCAAGAGACCCAGTACTTC. Translating it yields CASSPLPPTNEYQETQYF.